This T cell receptor beta chain was documented in a study of early T cells in non-severe SARS-CoV-2 infection. About the study: Chains stayed unpaired after sequencing of bulk RNA from unsorted whole blood.

CDR3 size: 16 residues. V was clipped by 1 base and J by 5 bases; unmatched bases: 11. Germline V CDR1 and CDR2: DFQATT, SNEGSKA (reference sequence). This clonotype appeared a few times. From the 5' RACE reads, TCRdb called clonotypes with MiXCR, one entry per CDR3 protein. The data show nearly 50,000 distinct CDR3 sequences, with roughly 6.1% seen just once and approximately 6.3% held by the top ten. Specimen: whole blood, collected at baseline. The chain employs TRBV20-1 and TRBJ2-1; 7 bases agree with TRBD1. The TCR sequence derives from an adult who was a healthcare worker with PCR-confirmed SARS-CoV-2 infection or an uninfected control (not recorded which). This CDR3 reads CSARGGQALRNNEQFF. The DNA for the CDR3 is TGCAGTGCTAGAGGCGGACAGGCTCTAAGGAACAATGAGCAGTTCTTC.